This passage covers 20 T cell receptor beta chains from one sample sequenced in a study of shared clonotypes between healthy human individuals. Data came from immunoSEQ multiplex PCR; TCRdb stores just in-frame clones and leaves some out. The sample lists more than 500,000 clones, around 95% seen once, with 0.05% to 0.07% in the top ten. The sample taken for sequencing was naive CD4+ T cells sorted from blood. Subset reported: CD45RA+ positively selected. The receptors stem from a woman in her twenties or thirties in good health.

The rearrangement joins TRBV7-9 to TRBJ1-4; D uncertain. Trimming removed 2 bases from V and 1 base from J, with 14 bases in between. The germline V gene has CDR1 SEHNR and CDR2 FQNEAQ (reference sequence). The CDR3 is 17 amino acids. The CDR3 sequence: CASSLYASKGTNEKLFF. The CDR3 bases are TGTGCCAGCAGCTTATATGCCTCCAAGGGAACTAATGAAAAACTGTTTTTT.

The CDR3 region is CASSQGDPQPLHF. DNA of the CDR3: TGTGCCAGCAGTCAGGGCGACCCCCAACCCCTCCACTTT. The chain links TRBV28 to TRBJ1-6; D may be TRBD1 (5 bases). The CDR3 has 13 amino acids. The germline V gene encodes CDR1 MDHEN and CDR2 SYDVKM. Trimming cost V 5 bases and J 12 bases, with 14 bases left between them.

The CDR3: CASSGAAGTNEQFF. CDR3 coding DNA: TGCGCCAGCAGCGGGGCGGCGGGAACCAATGAGCAGTTCTTC. The chain is built from TRBV5-1 and TRBJ2-1, with a tentative D call TRBD2 (6 bases). CDR3 length: 14 residues. Germline V lookup: CDR1 SGHRS, CDR2 YFSETQ. Trimming removed 4 bases at V and 6 bases at J, with 14 bases between.

This clone showed up just once. V gene TRBV5-5 combines with J gene TRBJ2-7; 7 bases line up with TRBD2. The germline gives CDR1 SGHKS, CDR2 YYEKEE (reference sequence). This CDR3 has 17 residues. The V gene end was trimmed by 0 bases and the J gene end by 2 bases; junction bases not matched to a gene: 11. The DNA for the CDR3 is TGTGCCAGCAGCTTGGACAATTTCCCGGGAGGACCCTACGAGCAGTACTTC. It translates to CASSLDNFPGGPYEQYF.

The J gene is TRBJ1-6, the V gene TRBV14, with 10 bases aligning to TRBD1. Per the germline V gene, CDR1 is SGHDN and CDR2 is FVKESK. The V and J ends lost 0 bases and 10 bases, in that order; junction bases with no gene match: 6. The CDR3 sequence is 16 residues long. The CDR3 protein is CASSQDKGQGNSPLHF. The DNA for the CDR3 is TGTGCCAGCAGCCAAGATAAGGGACAGGGGAACTCACCCCTCCACTTT.

V gene TRBV6-1 combines with J gene TRBJ1-1; no definite D call. Germline CDR1 is MNHNS and CDR2 is SASEGT. V dropped 4 bases and J dropped 1 base, with 10 bases sitting between them. CDR3 length: 14 amino acids. CDR3 sequence reads: CASSVPVTNTEAFF. CDR3 in DNA: TGTGCCAGCAGTGTACCAGTTACGAACACTGAAGCTTTCTTT.

V usage is TRBV28 and J usage is TRBJ1-2; D ambiguous. The CDR3 sequence is 14 residues long. Trimming removed 7 bases at V and 4 bases at J, with 16 bases between. Germline CDR1 is MDHEN and CDR2 is SYDVKM. The CDR3 spells CASTTIGHIYGYTF. Written as DNA, the CDR3 is TGTGCCAGCACCACAATCGGGCACATCTATGGCTACACCTTC.

The genes are TRBV18 and TRBJ1-5; TRBD1 matches 7 bases. CDR3 length equals 15 residues. Germline trimming cut 1 base from V and 1 base from J; bases unmatched to any gene: 1. Germline V gene data show CDR1 as KGHSH and CDR2 as LQKENI. CDR3 amino acids: CASSPQTGSNQPQHF. In nucleotides, the CDR3 is TGTGCCAGCTCACCACAGACAGGGAGCAATCAGCCCCAGCATTTT.

This chain joins TRBV18 and TRBJ2-6; D gene unclear. The V gene's germline CDR1 is KGHSH and CDR2 LQKENI. Trimming cost V 6 bases and J 2 bases, with 11 bases left between them. This CDR3 contains 15 residues. The chain's CDR3 is CASSPGEAGANVLTF. CDR3 DNA: TGTGCCAGCTCTCCCGGAGAAGCTGGGGCCAACGTCCTGACTTTC. Full variable domain (rest looked up from reference TRBV18 and TRBJ2-6): NAGVMQNPRHLVRRRGQEARLRCSPMKGHSHVYWYRQLPEEGLKFMVYLQKENIIDESGMPKERFSAEFPKEGPSILRIQQVVRGDSAAYFCASSPGEAGANVLTFGAGSRLTVL.

The V and J genes are TRBV6-5 and TRBJ1-2; 7 nucleotides line up with TRBD1. V gave up 9 bases and J gave up 0 bases; unmatched junction bases: 7. Per germline, CDR1 MNHEY and CDR2 SVGAGI. This CDR3 spans 14 amino acids. The CDR3 region has the DNA TGTGCCAGTTACGACAGGGCGGCTAACTATGGCTACACCTTC. It encodes CASYDRAANYGYTF.

The chain joins TRBV18 to TRBJ2-1; the D is unclear. The length of the CDR3 is 15 residues. Germline V gene data show CDR1 as KGHSH and CDR2 as LQKENI. V gave up 1 base and J gave up 5 bases, with 12 bases separating them. CDR3 protein: CASSPLLVKDNEQFF. The CDR3 DNA sequence: TGTGCCAGCTCACCACTCCTCGTCAAAGACAATGAGCAGTTCTTC.

The chain has TRBV5-1 and TRBJ1-4; unclear D gene. CDR1 and CDR2 (germline): SGHRS, YFSETQ. CDR3 length equals 14 residues. Trimming pared 2 bases from V and 0 bases from J, leaving 5 bases between. For the CDR3, the DNA is TGCGCCAGCAGCTTAAAAGCAACTAATGAAAAACTGTTTTTT. It specifies CASSLKATNEKLFF.

This clone has just one count. The chain is built from TRBV28 and TRBJ1-1; the D gene is possibly TRBD1 (6 bases). The length of the CDR3 is 12 residues. Looked up from germline, CDR1 is MDHEN and CDR2 is SYDVKM. The V and J ends lost 5 bases and 8 bases respectively, with 12 bases between them. The DNA for the CDR3 is TGTGCCAGCAGTGAGGGGGACTTAGAAGCTTTCTTT. Its protein is CASSEGDLEAFF.

The chain uses TRBV18 and TRBJ1-5; 8 nucleotides align to TRBD1. The germline gives CDR1 KGHSH, CDR2 LQKENI. The trim removed 6 bases at V and 4 bases at J, leaving 5 bases unmatched. The CDR3 sequence is 14 residues long. The CDR3 DNA is TGTGCCAGCTCTCAGGACAGGGTGAATCAGCCCCAGCATTTT. Amino acids: CASSQDRVNQPQHF.

The chain has TRBV4-1 and TRBJ1-1; 9 nucleotides align to TRBD1. The CDR3 covers 15 residues. CDR1 is MGHRA and CDR2 is YSYEKL in the germline V gene. The trim removed 3 bases at V and 4 bases at J, leaving 6 bases unmatched. For the CDR3, the DNA is TGCGCCAGCAGCCAGCCCGGGACAGGGCCCACTGAAGCTTTCTTT. Its translation: CASSQPGTGPTEAFF.

V usage is TRBV7-8 and J usage is TRBJ2-3; D is unclear. This CDR3 comprises 12 residues. Between the trimmed V and J ends, which lost 3 bases and 5 bases, there was a span of 6 bases. The germline V gene encodes CDR1 SGHVS and CDR2 FQNEAQ. The CDR3 coding sequence is TGTGCCAGCAGCTTCTCCAGAGATACGCAGTATTTT. Its translation is CASSFSRDTQYF.

A single count supports this clone. The chain uses TRBV28 and TRBJ2-7; no clear D. Germline V lookup: CDR1 MDHEN, CDR2 SYDVKM. There are 12 residues in the CDR3. The V end lost 3 bases, the J end lost 5 bases, and 8 bases lay between the germline ends. The CDR3 DNA reads as TGTGCCAGCAGTTTTAAGGGCCACGAGCAGTACTTC. Translation gives CASSFKGHEQYF.

This clone occurred once. The chain combines TRBV5-8 with TRBJ2-7; 10 nucleotides line up with TRBD1. CDR1 and CDR2 from the germline V gene are SGHTS and YDEGEE. CDR3 size: 15 residues. The J segment lost 3 bases and the V segment lost 2 bases, leaving 5 bases of the junction unmatched. The CDR3 region has the DNA TGTGCCAGCAGCTTAGCCGGGACAGGGGACTACGAGCAGTACTTC. It codes for CASSLAGTGDYEQYF.

The chain couples TRBV5-1 to TRBJ2-1, with 7 bases lining up with TRBD2. J gave up 10 bases and V 0 bases, and 7 bases lay outside the gene matches. From germline, CDR1 is SGHRS and CDR2 YFSETQ. CDR3 length: 14 amino acids. For the CDR3, the DNA is TGCGCCAGCAGCTTGGCCGCGGGAGATGGCGAGCAGTTCTTC. Its protein product is CASSLAAGDGEQFF.

This chain links TRBV19 with TRBJ1-5; possible D gene TRBD1, 5 bases. The CDR3 runs to 16 residues. Trimming took 4 bases from V and 2 from J, leaving 15 bases between them. Germline CDR1 is LNHDA and CDR2 is SQIVND (reference sequence). The CDR3 is CASSTTVTSGNQPQHF. The CDR3, as DNA: TGTGCCAGTAGTACGACAGTCACCTCGGGCAATCAGCCCCAGCATTTT.